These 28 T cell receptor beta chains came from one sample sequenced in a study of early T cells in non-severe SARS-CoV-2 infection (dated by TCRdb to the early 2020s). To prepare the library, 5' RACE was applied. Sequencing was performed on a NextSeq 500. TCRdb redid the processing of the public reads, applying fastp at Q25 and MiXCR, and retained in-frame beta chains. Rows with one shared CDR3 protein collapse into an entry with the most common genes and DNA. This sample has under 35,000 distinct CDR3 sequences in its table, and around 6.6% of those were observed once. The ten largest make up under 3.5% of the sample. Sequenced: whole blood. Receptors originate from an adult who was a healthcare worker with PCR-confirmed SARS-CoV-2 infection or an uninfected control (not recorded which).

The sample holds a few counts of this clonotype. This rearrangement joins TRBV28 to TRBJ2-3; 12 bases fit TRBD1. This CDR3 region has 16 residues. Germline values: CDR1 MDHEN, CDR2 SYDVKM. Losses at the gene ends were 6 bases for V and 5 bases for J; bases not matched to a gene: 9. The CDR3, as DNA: TGTGCCAGCAGCCAGACGGGACAGGGGGCCAAAGATACGCAGTATTTT. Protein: CASSQTGQGAKDTQYF.

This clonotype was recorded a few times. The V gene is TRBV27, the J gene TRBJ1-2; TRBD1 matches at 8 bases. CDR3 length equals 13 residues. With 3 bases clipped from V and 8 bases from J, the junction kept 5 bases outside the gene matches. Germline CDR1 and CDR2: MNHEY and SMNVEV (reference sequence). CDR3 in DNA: TGTGCCAGCAGTTTTGGACAGGGACGAGGCTACACCTTC. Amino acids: CASSFGQGRGYTF.

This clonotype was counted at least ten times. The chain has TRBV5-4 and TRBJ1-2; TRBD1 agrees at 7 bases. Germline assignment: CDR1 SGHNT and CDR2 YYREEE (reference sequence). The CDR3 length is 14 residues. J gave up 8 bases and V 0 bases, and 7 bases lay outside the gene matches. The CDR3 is CASSLDQQGNGYTF. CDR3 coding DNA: TGTGCCAGCAGCTTGGACCAACAGGGGAACGGCTACACCTTC.

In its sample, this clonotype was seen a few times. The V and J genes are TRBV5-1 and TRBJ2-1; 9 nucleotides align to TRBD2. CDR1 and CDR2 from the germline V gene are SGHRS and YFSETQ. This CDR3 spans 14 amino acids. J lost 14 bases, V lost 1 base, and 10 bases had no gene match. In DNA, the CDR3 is TGCGCCAGCAGCTTGTCTAGCGGGGATGGGAGGGAGTTCTTC. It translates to CASSLSSGDGREFF.

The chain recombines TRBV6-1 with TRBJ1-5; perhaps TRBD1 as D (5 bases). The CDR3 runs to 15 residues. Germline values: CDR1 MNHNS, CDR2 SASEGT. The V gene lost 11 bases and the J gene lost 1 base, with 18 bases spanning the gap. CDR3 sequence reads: CAANAGGLSNQPQHF. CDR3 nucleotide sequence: TGTGCCGCCAACGCGGGGGGTCTGAGCAATCAGCCCCAGCATTTT.

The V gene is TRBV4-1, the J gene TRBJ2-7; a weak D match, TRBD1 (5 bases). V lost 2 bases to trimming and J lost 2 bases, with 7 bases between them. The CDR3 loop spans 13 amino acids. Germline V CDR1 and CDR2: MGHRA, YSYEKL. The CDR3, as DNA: TGCGCCAGCAGCCAACAGACAGCCTACGAGCAGTACTTC. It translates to CASSQQTAYEQYF.

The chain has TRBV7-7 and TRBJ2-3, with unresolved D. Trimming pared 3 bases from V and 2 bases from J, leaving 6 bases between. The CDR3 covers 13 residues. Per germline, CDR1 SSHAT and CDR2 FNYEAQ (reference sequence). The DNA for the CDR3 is TGTGCCAGCAGCTTGCATCACACAGATACGCAGTATTTT. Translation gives CASSLHHTDTQYF.

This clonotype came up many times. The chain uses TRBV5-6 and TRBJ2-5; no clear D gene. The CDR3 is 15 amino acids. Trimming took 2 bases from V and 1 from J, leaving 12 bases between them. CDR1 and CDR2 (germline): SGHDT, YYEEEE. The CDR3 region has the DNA TGTGCCAGCAGCTTTCTATCCGGCAGCCAAGAGACCCAGTACTTC. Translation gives CASSFLSGSQETQYF. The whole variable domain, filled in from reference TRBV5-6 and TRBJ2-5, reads DAGVTQSPTHLIKTRGQQVTLRCSPKSGHDTVSWYQQALGQGPQFIFQYYEEEERQRGNFPDRFSGHQFPNYSSELNVNALLLGDSALYLCASSFLSGSQETQYFGPGTRLLVL.

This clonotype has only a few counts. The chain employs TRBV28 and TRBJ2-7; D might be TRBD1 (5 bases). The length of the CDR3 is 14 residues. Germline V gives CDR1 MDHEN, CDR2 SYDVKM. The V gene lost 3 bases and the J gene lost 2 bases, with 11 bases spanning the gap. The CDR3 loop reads CASSFFREPYEQYF. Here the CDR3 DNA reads TGTGCCAGCAGTTTCTTCAGGGAACCCTACGAGCAGTACTTC.

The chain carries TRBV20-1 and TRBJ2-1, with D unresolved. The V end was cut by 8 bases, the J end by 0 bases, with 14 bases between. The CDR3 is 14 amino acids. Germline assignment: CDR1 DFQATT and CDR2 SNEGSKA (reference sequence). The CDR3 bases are TGCAGTCCAGAAGGCGCGAGCTCCTACAATGAGCAGTTCTTC. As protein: CSPEGASSYNEQFF.

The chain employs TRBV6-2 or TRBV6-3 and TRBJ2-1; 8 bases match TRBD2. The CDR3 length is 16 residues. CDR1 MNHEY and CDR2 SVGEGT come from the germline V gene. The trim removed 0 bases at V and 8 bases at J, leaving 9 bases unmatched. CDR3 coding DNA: TGTGCCAGCAGTTACTCCCTTTCGGGAGGGCCCTATGAGCAGTTCTTC. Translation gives CASSYSLSGGPYEQFF.

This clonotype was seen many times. CDR3 amino acids: CSARPRDRDRETQYF. The CDR3 DNA sequence: TGCAGTGCTAGACCCAGGGACAGGGACAGGGAGACCCAGTACTTC. The genes are TRBV20-1 and TRBJ2-5; 9 bases agree with TRBD1. CDR1 and CDR2 from the germline V gene are DFQATT and SNEGSKA (reference sequence). The CDR3 covers 15 residues. V dropped 2 bases and J dropped 5; count of bases not matched to a gene: 9.

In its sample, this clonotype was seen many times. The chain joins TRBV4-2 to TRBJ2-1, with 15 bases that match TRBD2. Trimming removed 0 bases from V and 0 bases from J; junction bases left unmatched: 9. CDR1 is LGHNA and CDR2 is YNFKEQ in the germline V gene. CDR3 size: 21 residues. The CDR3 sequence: CASSQDIVGLAGGPSYNEQFF. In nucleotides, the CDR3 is TGTGCCAGCAGCCAAGACATTGTAGGACTAGCGGGAGGGCCCTCCTACAATGAGCAGTTCTTC.

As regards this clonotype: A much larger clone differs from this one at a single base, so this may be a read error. CDR3 sequence: CASSQDTRTSGSYNEQFF. For the CDR3, the DNA is TGCGCCAGCAGCCAAGATACCCGGACTAGCGGGAGCTACAATGAGCAGTTCTTC. The chain combines TRBV4-1 with TRBJ2-1; 13 bases are shared with TRBD2. V lost 0 bases, J lost 3 bases, and 5 bases stayed unmatched. The CDR3 totals 18 residues. The V gene's germline CDR1 is MGHRA and CDR2 YSYEKL.

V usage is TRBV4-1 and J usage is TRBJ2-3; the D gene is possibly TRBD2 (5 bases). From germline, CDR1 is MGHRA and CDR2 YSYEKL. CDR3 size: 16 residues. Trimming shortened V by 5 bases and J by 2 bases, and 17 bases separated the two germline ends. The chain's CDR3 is CASSREGLQFTDTQYF. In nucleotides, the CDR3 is TGCGCCAGCAGCAGAGAGGGATTACAGTTCACAGATACGCAGTATTTT.

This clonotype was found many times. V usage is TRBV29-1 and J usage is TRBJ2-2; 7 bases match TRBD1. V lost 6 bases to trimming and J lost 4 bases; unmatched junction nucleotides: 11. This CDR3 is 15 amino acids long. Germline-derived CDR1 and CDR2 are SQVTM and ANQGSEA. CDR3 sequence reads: CSVRYRGSRTGELFF. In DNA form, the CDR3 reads TGCAGCGTCCGCTACAGGGGCAGCCGCACCGGGGAGCTGTTTTTT.

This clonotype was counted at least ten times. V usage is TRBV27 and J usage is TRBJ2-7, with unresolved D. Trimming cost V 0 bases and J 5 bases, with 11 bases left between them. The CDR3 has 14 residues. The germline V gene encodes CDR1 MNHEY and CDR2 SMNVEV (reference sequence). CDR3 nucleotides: TGTGCCAGCAGTTTATCCTCGTGGTCCCACGAGCAGTACTTC. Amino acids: CASSLSSWSHEQYF.

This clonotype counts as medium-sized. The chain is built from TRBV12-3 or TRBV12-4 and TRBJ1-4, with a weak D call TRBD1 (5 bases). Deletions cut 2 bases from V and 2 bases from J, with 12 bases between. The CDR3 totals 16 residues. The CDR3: CASSLPMGETNEKLFF. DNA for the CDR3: TGTGCCAGCAGTTTACCGATGGGGGAGACTAATGAAAAACTGTTTTTT.

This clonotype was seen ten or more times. The CDR3 nucleotides read TGCGCCAGCAGCCTAAGAATGGTGGGGGCAGATACGCAGTATTTT. Translating it yields CASSLRMVGADTQYF. The rearrangement joins TRBV4-1 to TRBJ2-3; D possibly uses TRBD1 or TRBD2 (5 bases each). Looked up from germline, CDR1 is MGHRA and CDR2 is YSYEKL. Trimming removed 4 bases from V and 4 bases from J, with 15 bases in between. This CDR3 spans 15 amino acids.

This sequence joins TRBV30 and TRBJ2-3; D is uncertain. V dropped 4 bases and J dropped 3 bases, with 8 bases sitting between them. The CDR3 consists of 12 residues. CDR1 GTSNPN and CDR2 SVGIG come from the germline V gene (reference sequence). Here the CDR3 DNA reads TGTGCCTGGATTCCGCTTACAGATACGCAGTATTTT. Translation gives CAWIPLTDTQYF. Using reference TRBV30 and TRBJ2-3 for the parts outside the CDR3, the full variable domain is SQTIHQWPATLVQPVGSPLSLECTVEGTSNPNLYWYRQAAGRGLQLLFYSVGIGQISSEVPQNLSASRPQDRQFILSSKKLLLSDSGFYLCAWIPLTDTQYFGPGTRLTVL.

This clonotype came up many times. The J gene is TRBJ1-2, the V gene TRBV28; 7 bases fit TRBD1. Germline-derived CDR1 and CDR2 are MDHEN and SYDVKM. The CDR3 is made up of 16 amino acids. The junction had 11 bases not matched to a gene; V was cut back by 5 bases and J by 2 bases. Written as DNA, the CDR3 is TGTGCCAGCAGTCCCGTAGACAGGGTTGGAAACTATGGCTACACCTTC. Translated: CASSPVDRVGNYGYTF.

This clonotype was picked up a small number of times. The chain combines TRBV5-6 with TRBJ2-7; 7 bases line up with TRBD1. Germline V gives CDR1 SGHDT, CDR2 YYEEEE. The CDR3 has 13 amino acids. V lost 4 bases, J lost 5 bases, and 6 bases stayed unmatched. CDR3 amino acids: CASSATGVDEQYF. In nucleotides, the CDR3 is TGTGCCAGCAGCGCCACAGGGGTCGACGAGCAGTACTTC.

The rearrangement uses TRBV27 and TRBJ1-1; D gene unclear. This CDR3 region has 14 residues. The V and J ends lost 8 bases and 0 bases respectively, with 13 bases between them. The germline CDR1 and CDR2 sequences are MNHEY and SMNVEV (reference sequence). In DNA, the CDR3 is TGTGCCAGCTGCCACAACTCCTTGAACACTGAAGCTTTCTTT. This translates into CASCHNSLNTEAFF.

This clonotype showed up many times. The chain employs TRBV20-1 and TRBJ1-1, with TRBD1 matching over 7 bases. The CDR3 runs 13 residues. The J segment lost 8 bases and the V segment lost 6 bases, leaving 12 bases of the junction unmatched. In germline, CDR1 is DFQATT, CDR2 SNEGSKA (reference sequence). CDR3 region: CSASTGSETEAFF. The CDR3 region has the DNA TGCAGTGCCTCGACAGGGTCGGAAACGGAAGCTTTCTTT.

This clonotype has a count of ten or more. CDR3 sequence (DNA): TGTGCCATGCCCCGGGATCCAATGATCAATGAGCAGTTCTTC. Its translation is CAMPRDPMINEQFF. The rearrangement uses TRBV21-1 and TRBJ2-1; the table's D gene call, TRBD1, was not cross checked with the DNA. TRBV21-1 has pseudogene status. The CDR3 is made up of 14 amino acids.

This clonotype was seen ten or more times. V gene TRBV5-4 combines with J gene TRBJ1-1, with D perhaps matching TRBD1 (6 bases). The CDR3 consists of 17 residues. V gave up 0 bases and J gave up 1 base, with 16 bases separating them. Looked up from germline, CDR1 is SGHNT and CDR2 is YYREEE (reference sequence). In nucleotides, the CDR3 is TGTGCCAGCAGCTTGGGCTGGCAGGGGCAGGCGAACACTGAAGCTTTCTTT. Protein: CASSLGWQGQANTEAFF. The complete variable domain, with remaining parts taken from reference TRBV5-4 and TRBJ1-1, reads ETGVTQSPTHLIKTRGQQVTLRCSSQSGHNTVSWYQQALGQGPQFIFQYYREEENGRGNFPPRFSGLQFPNYSSELNVNALELDDSALYLCASSLGWQGQANTEAFFGQGTRLTVV.

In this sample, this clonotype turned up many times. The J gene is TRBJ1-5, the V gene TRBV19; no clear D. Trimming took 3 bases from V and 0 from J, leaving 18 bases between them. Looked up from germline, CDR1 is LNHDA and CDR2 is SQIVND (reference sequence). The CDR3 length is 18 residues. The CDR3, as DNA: TGTGCCAGTAGTATGCTCCGGAGTGACGGTTATAGCAATCAGCCCCAGCATTTT. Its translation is CASSMLRSDGYSNQPQHF.

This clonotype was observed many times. In DNA form, the CDR3 reads TGTGCCAGCAGTTCCCCCGACAGGCAGATCGCAGATACGCAGTATTTT. Translated, it gives CASSSPDRQIADTQYF. The J gene is TRBJ2-3, the V gene TRBV6-6, with a possible D match to TRBD1 (6 bases). With 4 bases removed from V and 4 bases from J, the gap between germline ends came to 18 bases. The CDR3 runs 16 residues. Germline CDR1 and CDR2: MNHNY and SVGAGI (reference sequence).